Listed here is a single T cell receptor beta chain. Its matching antigen is unknown. This specimen belongs to a study of cytomegalovirus exposure and HLA in healthy donors. The assay was immunoSEQ multiplex PCR, and TCRdb's table has in-frame clones only and misses some. The sample lists about 180,000 clones, around 85% occurring once. There are 15 residues in the CDR3. Looked up from germline, CDR1 is SGHVS and CDR2 is FNYEAQ. V was cut by 5 bases and J by 1 base, with 13 bases left in between. Findings and limits, study-wide: Usually a TCR sequence was rare, but some public TCRs were found in many donors.

The chain employs TRBV7-6 and TRBJ2-3, with a weak D call TRBD1 (5 bases). Material for sequencing was PBMCs. The TCR sequence derives from a man between 18 and 35 years old in good health and CMV-seropositive. As DNA, the CDR3 is TGTGCCAGCAGCGGGGCATCCCGAGGCACAGATACGCAGTATTTT. Translating it yields CASSGASRGTDTQYF.